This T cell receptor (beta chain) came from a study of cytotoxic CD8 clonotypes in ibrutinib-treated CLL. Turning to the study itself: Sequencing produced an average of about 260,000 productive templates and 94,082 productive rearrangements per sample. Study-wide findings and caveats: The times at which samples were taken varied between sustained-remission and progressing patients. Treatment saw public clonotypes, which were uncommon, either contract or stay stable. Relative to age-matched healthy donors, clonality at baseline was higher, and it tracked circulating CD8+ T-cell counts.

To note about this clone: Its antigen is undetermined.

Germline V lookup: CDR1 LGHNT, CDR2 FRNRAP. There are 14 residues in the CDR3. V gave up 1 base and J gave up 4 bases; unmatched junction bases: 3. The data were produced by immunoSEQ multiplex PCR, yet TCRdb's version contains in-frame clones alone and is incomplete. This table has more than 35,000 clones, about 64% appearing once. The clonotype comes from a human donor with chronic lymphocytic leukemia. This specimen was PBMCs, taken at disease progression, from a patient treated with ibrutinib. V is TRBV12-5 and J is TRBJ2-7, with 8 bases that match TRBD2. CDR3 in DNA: TGTGCTAGTGGTTTGGGTACGGGGGGGTACGAGCAGTACTTC. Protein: CASGLGTGGYEQYF. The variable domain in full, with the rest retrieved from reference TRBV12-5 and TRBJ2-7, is DARVTQTPRHKVTEMGQEVTMRCQPILGHNTVFWYRQTMMQGLELLAYFRNRAPLDDSGMPKDRFSAEMPDATLATLKIQPSEPRDSAVYFCASGLGTGGYEQYFGPGTRLTVT.